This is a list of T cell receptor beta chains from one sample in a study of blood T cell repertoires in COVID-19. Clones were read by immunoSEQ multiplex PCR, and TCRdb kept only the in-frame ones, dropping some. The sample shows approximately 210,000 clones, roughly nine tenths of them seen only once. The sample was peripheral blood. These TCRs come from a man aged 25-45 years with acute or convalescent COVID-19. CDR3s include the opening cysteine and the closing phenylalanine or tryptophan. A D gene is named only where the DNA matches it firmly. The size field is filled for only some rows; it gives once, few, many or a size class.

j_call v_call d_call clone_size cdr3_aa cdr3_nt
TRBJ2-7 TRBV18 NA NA CASSPVIVTSNEQYF TGTGCCAGCTCACCAGTTATTGTAACTAGCAACGAGCAGTACTTC
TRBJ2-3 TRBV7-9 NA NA CATQGSPDTQYF TGTGCCACCCAAGGGAGCCCAGATACGCAGTATTTT
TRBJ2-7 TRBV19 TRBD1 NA CASSLWDRDYEQYF TGCGCCAGTAGTTTATGGGACAGGGACTACGAGCAGTACTTC
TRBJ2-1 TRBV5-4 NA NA CASSLQQGGNEQFF TGTGCCAGCAGCTTGCAACAGGGAGGGAATGAGCAGTTCTTC
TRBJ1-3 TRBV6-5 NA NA CASSPGFSGNTIYF TGTGCCAGCAGTCCAGGGTTCTCTGGAAACACCATATATTTT
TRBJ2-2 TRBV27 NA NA CASSLSVAAHHTGELFF TGTGCCAGCAGTTTATCGGTCGCGGCACACCACACCGGGGAGCTGTTTTTT
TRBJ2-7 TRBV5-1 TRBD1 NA CASSLGGTGGNYEQYF TGCGCCAGCAGCTTGGGGGGGACAGGAGGAAACTACGAGCAGTACTTC
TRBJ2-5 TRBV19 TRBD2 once CASSTYVAGIQETQYF TGTGCCAGTAGTACGTATGTAGCGGGGATCCAAGAGACCCAGTACTTC
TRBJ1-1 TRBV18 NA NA CASSPVEGVAFF TGTGCCAGCTCACCAGTCGAGGGTGTAGCTTTCTTT
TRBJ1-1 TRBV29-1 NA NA CSVGKTGGANTEAFF TGCAGCGTTGGAAAGACTGGAGGCGCGAACACTGAAGCTTTCTTT